Presented here are 15 T cell receptor beta chains from one specimen sequenced in a study of blood T cell repertoires in COVID-19. Measured with immunoSEQ multiplex PCR; TCRdb has only the in-frame clones, and not every one. The table records 200,000 to 250,000 clones, 86% of them present only once. The specimen sequenced was peripheral blood. Receptor source: a man aged 55 to 70 with acute or convalescent COVID-19.

The chain links TRBV10-3 to TRBJ2-2; D is undetermined. CDR1 and CDR2 from the germline V gene are ENHRY and SYGVKD. V lost 7 bases and J lost 0, with 18 bases in between. The CDR3 has 17 amino acids. The CDR3 coding sequence is TGTGCCATCACCCAACACCTCACAGAGACGAACACCGGGGAGCTGTTTTTT. It specifies CAITQHLTETNTGELFF.

CDR3 loop: CASSLSGRSAADTEAFF. The DNA for the CDR3 is TGCGCCAGCAGCTTATCGGGCAGGTCAGCAGCGGACACTGAAGCTTTCTTT. The rearrangement uses TRBV5-1 and TRBJ1-1; D is ambiguous. CDR3 size: 17 residues. V gave up 2 bases and J gave up 3 bases, with 20 bases separating them. Germline-derived CDR1 and CDR2 are SGHRS and YFSETQ.

The chain carries TRBV5-1 and TRBJ2-6, with a possible D match to TRBD2 (5 bases). In germline, CDR1 is SGHRS, CDR2 YFSETQ. V lost 1 base, J lost 2 bases, and 10 bases lay in between. The CDR3 is made up of 16 amino acids. The CDR3 region has the DNA TGCGCCAGCAGCTTGACCGCGGGCGCTGGGGCCAACGTCCTGACTTTC. Its protein product is CASSLTAGAGANVLTF.

The gene calls are TRBV6-5 and TRBJ1-2, with unresolved D. CDR1 is MNHEY and CDR2 is SVGAGI in the germline V gene. There are 16 residues in the CDR3. V shed 2 bases and J shed 0 bases, with 13 bases lying between them. As DNA, the CDR3 is TGTGCCAGCAGTTACACGGTCCCCGCCTCTAACTATGGCTACACCTTC. It is translated as CASSYTVPASNYGYTF.

V and J are TRBV5-1 and TRBJ2-2; D is perhaps TRBD2 (5 bases). The CDR3 runs 15 residues. Germline assignment: CDR1 SGHRS and CDR2 YFSETQ. With 0 bases removed from V and 5 bases from J, the gap between germline ends came to 11 bases. The CDR3 bases are TGCGCCAGCAGCTTGGTTGTAGCGCTGACCGGGGAGCTGTTTTTT. It yields the protein CASSLVVALTGELFF.

The rearrangement links TRBV6-1 to TRBJ1-2, with 7 nucleotides matching TRBD1. Trimming took 0 bases from V and 4 from J; bases not matched to a gene: 5. In germline, CDR1 is MNHNS, CDR2 SASEGT. The CDR3 consists of 15 residues. As DNA, the CDR3 is TGTGCCAGCAGTGAAGCTCCGGGACAGATCTATGGCTACACCTTC. It specifies CASSEAPGQIYGYTF.

The rearrangement uses TRBV9 and TRBJ2-7; no clear D. Germline V gives CDR1 SGDLS, CDR2 YYNGEE. This CDR3 comprises 12 residues. V was cut by 0 bases and J by 5 bases, with 6 bases left in between. The CDR3 sequence: CASSVGGNEQYF. In DNA, the CDR3 is TGTGCCAGCAGCGTAGGAGGAAACGAGCAGTACTTC.

This rearrangement joins TRBV19 to TRBJ2-3, with 9 bases that match TRBD2. V shed 2 bases, J shed 1 base, and the junction held 4 bases outside the gene matches. The germline V gene encodes CDR1 LNHDA and CDR2 SQIVND (reference sequence). This CDR3 region has 16 residues. The CDR3 here is CASSIFVAGGTDTQYF. The CDR3 bases are TGTGCCAGTAGTATATTTGTAGCGGGAGGCACAGATACGCAGTATTTT.

The gene calls are TRBV3-1 (or the pseudogene TRBV3-2) and TRBJ2-3, with TRBD2 matching 10 bases. CDR3 length: 15 amino acids. Germline V gives CDR1 LGHDT, CDR2 YNNKEL (reference sequence). V shed 4 bases and J 2 bases; nucleotides not matched to a gene: 3. CDR3 in amino acids: CASSLGLAATDTQYF. The CDR3 bases are TGTGCCAGCAGCCTCGGACTAGCGGCCACAGATACGCAGTATTTT.

J is TRBJ1-3 and V is TRBV19; D may be TRBD1 (5 bases). This CDR3 has 15 residues. Germline V CDR1 and CDR2: LNHDA, SQIVND (reference sequence). V shed 5 bases and J shed 4 bases, with 15 bases lying between them. Here the CDR3 DNA reads TGTGCCAGTAGTCCCCAGGATGGGGCAGGAAACACCATATATTTT. Protein sequence: CASSPQDGAGNTIYF.

The CDR3 region has the DNA TGTGCCAGCAGCTTGGCCGTCGGGTTGGGGAACACTGAAGCTTTCTTT. Amino acid sequence: CASSLAVGLGNTEAFF. The chain recombines TRBV5-5 with TRBJ1-1, with D unresolved. The V gene lost 0 bases and the J gene lost 1 base, with 13 bases spanning the gap. The CDR3 is 16 residues long. Germline CDR1 and CDR2: SGHKS and YYEKEE (reference sequence).

The rearrangement joins TRBV13 to TRBJ2-7, with D maybe TRBD1 (6 bases). The CDR3 has 12 residues. V lost 5 bases to trimming and J lost 1 base, with 6 bases between them. Germline assignment: CDR1 PRHDT and CDR2 FYEKMQ (reference sequence). The CDR3 DNA is TGTGCCAGCAGCCAGGGGTCCTACGAGCAGTACTTC. This gives the protein CASSQGSYEQYF.

J is TRBJ2-3 and V is TRBV6-2 or TRBV6-3; TRBD1 is a possible D gene (6 bases). The CDR3 has 15 residues. V lost 6 bases to trimming and J lost 0 bases, with 13 bases between them. Germline V CDR1 and CDR2: MNHEY, SVGEGT. The CDR3 DNA reads TGTGCCAGCAGCCCCCCGGGACATAGCACAGATACGCAGTATTTT. Encoded protein: CASSPPGHSTDTQYF.

This clone was seen just once. V gene TRBV5-1 combines with J gene TRBJ2-2; 10 nucleotides agree with TRBD2. V lost 4 bases, J lost 2 bases, and 8 bases stayed unmatched. This CDR3 spans 17 amino acids. Germline loops: CDR1 SGHRS, CDR2 YFSETQ. CDR3 DNA sequence: TGCGCCAGCAGCCCCGTTGGGACTAGCGAAAACACCGGGGAGCTGTTTTTT. This codes for CASSPVGTSENTGELFF.

The J gene is TRBJ1-3, the V gene TRBV6-5, with D hard to call. The CDR3 consists of 14 residues. Per the germline V gene, CDR1 is MNHEY and CDR2 is SVGAGI. The V and J ends lost 6 bases and 0 bases respectively, with 9 bases between them. CDR3 sequence (DNA): TGTGCCAGCAGCCCAGATTTCTCTGGAAACACCATATATTTT. It encodes CASSPDFSGNTIYF.